The entry below describes one T cell receptor (beta chain). The antigen is not known. This CDR3 spans 15 amino acids. The V end lost 7 bases, the J end lost 0 bases, and 10 bases lay between the germline ends. Germline values: CDR1 MNHNS, CDR2 SASEGT. This sample stems from a study of beta chain features in type 1 diabetes. All of the isolated RNA was reverse transcribed, so expressed TCRB transcripts were sequenced. The average output of naive, central memory and regulatory T cell samples was approximately 3.7 million reads. TCRdb's copy holds only in-frame clones and misses some; the assay was immunoSEQ multiplex PCR. The table has about 250,000 clones, 12% to 15% seen once; the top ten hold approximately 0.024%. Sorting based on CD45RO/CCR7/CD25/CD127/CD95/CD27 separated CD4+ naive, central memory, regulatory and stem cell-like memory cells. Broader study findings: VDJ junctions from patients with type 1 diabetes contained fewer insertions and more deletions.

The material sequenced was naive CD4+ T cells from blood. V and J are TRBV6-1 and TRBJ1-6, with a possible D match to TRBD1 (6 bases). This sequence originates from a woman in her thirties or forties in good health. The CDR3, as DNA: TGTGCCAGCATCAGGGGAAGCTCCTATAATTCACCCCTCCACTTT. Its translation: CASIRGSSYNSPLHF.